The following is a T cell receptor beta chain sequence with its context. The sample is drawn from a study of patients and donors after allogeneic stem cell transplantation. The CDR3 extends over 11 amino acids. CDR1 and CDR2 from the germline V gene are SQVTM and ANQGSEA. The ends were cut back, 7 bases at V and 3 bases at J, with 9 bases in the middle. TCRdb passed the RT-PCR reads through MiXCR, listing each CDR3 protein once. The sample has about 96,000 distinct CDR3 sequences; around 46% are singletons. The sequenced sample was blood, either unsorted or a sorted T cell fraction (not recorded which). This receptor was obtained from a human donor who was either an allogeneic HSCT recipient or a stem cell or donor lymphocyte infusion donor (not recorded which). It is not recorded whose cells these are; they may come from a transplant donor. V is TRBV29-1 and J is TRBJ1-1; D not certain. The CDR3 reads CSADRDTEAFF. CDR3 in DNA: TGCAGCGCGGATAGAGACACTGAAGCTTTCTTT.